The 13 T cell receptor beta chains below all came from one sample that was sequenced in a study of T cell changes during pregnancy in multiple sclerosis. Using immunoSEQ multiplex PCR, the repertoire was profiled, and TCRdb retains in-frame clones only, with some absent. The sample holds tens of thousands of clones, roughly 89% seen once. Sequencing used CD4+ T cells from peripheral blood mononuclear cells, obtained in the third trimester of pregnancy. The receptors here all came from a female donor in good health, enrolled as a control in a pregnancy study.

This clone was counted only a few times. V gene TRBV29-1 combines with J gene TRBJ1-1; D is possibly TRBD1 (6 bases). Germline values: CDR1 SQVTM, CDR2 ANQGSEA. V lost 7 bases, J lost 0 bases, and 12 bases lay in between. The CDR3 length is 13 residues. In DNA form, the CDR3 reads TGCAGCGCCCGGACAGCCATGAACACTGAAGCTTTCTTT. As protein: CSARTAMNTEAFF.

The rearrangement uses TRBV15 and TRBJ2-5; TRBD2 matches at 8 bases. The V gene's germline CDR1 is LNHNV and CDR2 YYDKDF (reference sequence). This CDR3 spans 14 amino acids. V gave up 3 bases and J gave up 3 bases; unmatched junction bases: 3. The CDR3 loop is CATSSKREKETQYF. CDR3 in DNA: TGTGCCACCAGCAGTAAGCGGGAGAAAGAGACCCAGTACTTC. Looking up the rest from reference TRBV15 and TRBJ2-5 gives the full variable domain: DAMVIQNPRYQVTQFGKPVTLSCSQTLNHNVMYWYQQKSSQAPKLLFHYYDKDFNNEADTPDNFQSRRPNTSFCFLDIRSPGLGDTAMYLCATSSKREKETQYFGPGTRLLVL.

The chain links TRBV19 to TRBJ2-3, with D tentatively TRBD1 (6 bases). CDR1 and CDR2 from the germline V gene are LNHDA and SQIVND (reference sequence). There are 14 residues in the CDR3. V shed 2 bases and J shed 2 bases, with 8 bases lying between them. CDR3: CASSIRGNTDTQYF. CDR3 sequence (DNA): TGTGCCAGTAGTATAAGGGGGAACACAGATACGCAGTATTTT. The whole variable domain, filled in from reference TRBV19 and TRBJ2-3, reads DGGITQSPKYLFRKEGQNVTLSCEQNLNHDAMYWYRQDPGQGLRLIYYSQIVNDFQKGDIAEGYSVSREKKESFPLTVTSAQKNPTAFYLCASSIRGNTDTQYFGPGTRLTVL.

This clone was observed once. The rearrangement uses TRBV11-2 and TRBJ2-1; 9 nucleotides align to TRBD2. J was trimmed by 10 bases and V by 3 bases; bases with no gene match: 10. Germline-derived CDR1 and CDR2 are SGHAT and FQNNGV. This CDR3 spans 15 amino acids. The CDR3 sequence: CASSFAREGLGEQFF. CDR3 in DNA: TGTGCCAGCAGCTTCGCGCGGGAGGGCCTAGGGGAGCAGTTCTTC.

The rearrangement links TRBV21-1 to TRBJ2-7; no check of the table's D call, TRBD2, against the DNA was made. TRBV21-1 is termed a pseudogene. The CDR3 extends over 16 amino acids. The CDR3 is CASSKLIPSGSYEQYF. The CDR3 nucleotides read TGTGCCAGCAGCAAATTAATCCCTAGCGGGTCCTACGAGCAGTACTTC.

The rearrangement uses TRBV7-2 and TRBJ1-6; TRBD1 is a possible D gene (5 bases). Germline assignment: CDR1 SGHTA and CDR2 FQGNSA. The CDR3 runs 18 residues. Trimming cost V 5 bases and J 0 bases, with 17 bases left between them. The CDR3 region is CASSPPPGGYSYNSPLHF. The CDR3 region has the DNA TGTGCCAGCAGCCCCCCTCCGGGGGGATACTCCTATAATTCACCCCTCCACTTT.

The chain recombines TRBV5-1 with TRBJ1-6, with unresolved D. Germline values: CDR1 SGHRS, CDR2 YFSETQ. V was clipped by 1 base and J by 6 bases, with 8 bases between them. This CDR3 region has 14 residues. CDR3 sequence (DNA): TGCGCCAGCAGCTTGTCCATCGGTAATTCACCCCTCCACTTT. Residues: CASSLSIGNSPLHF.

This rearrangement joins TRBV27 to TRBJ2-5, with D perhaps TRBD2 (6 bases). CDR1 and CDR2 from the germline V gene are MNHEY and SMNVEV (reference sequence). V was clipped by 5 bases and J by 2 bases, with 15 bases between them. There are 15 residues in the CDR3. As DNA, the CDR3 is TGTGCCAGCAGTCGCGGGGACCGACGGCAAGAGACCCAGTACTTC. It encodes CASSRGDRRQETQYF.

CDR3 bases: TGTGCCAGCAGCCACTACCAAGGGAACACTGAAGCTTTCTTT. Translation gives CASSHYQGNTEAFF. The chain recombines TRBV27 with TRBJ1-1, with unresolved D. Germline CDR1 MNHEY, CDR2 SMNVEV (reference sequence). This CDR3 spans 14 amino acids. Trimming shortened V by 6 bases and J by 1 base, and 12 bases separated the two germline ends.

This clone has just one count. This chain uses TRBV2 with TRBJ2-7; tentative D call: TRBD2 (6 bases). Germline loops: CDR1 SNHLY, CDR2 FYNNEI. The CDR3 runs to 14 residues. Deletions cut 5 bases from V and 4 bases from J, with 15 bases between. This chain's CDR3 is CASSRSGLQYEQYF. CDR3 bases: TGTGCCAGCAGTCGCTCAGGACTACAGTACGAGCAGTACTTC.

The table lists this clone with a few counts. The chain couples TRBV25-1 to TRBJ2-7; weak D call: TRBD2 (6 bases). The CDR3 is 14 amino acids. Trimming took off 3 bases at V and 2 bases at J, with 11 bases between the two ends. CDR1 is MGHDK and CDR2 is SYGVNS in the germline V gene. CDR3 coding DNA: TGTGCCAGCAGTGACTCCGGAGGGACCTACGAGCAGTACTTC. Translation: CASSDSGGTYEQYF.

The V and J genes are TRBV6-1 and TRBJ1-1; D may be TRBD1 (5 bases). The germline V gene has CDR1 MNHNS and CDR2 SASEGT. Trimming removed 9 bases from V and 1 base from J, with 12 bases in between. This CDR3 is 13 amino acids long. The CDR3 region has the DNA TGTGCCAGTACCGGGACTGCGAACACTGAAGCTTTCTTT. Translated, it gives CASTGTANTEAFF.

The chain recombines TRBV5-1 with TRBJ2-7; perhaps TRBD2 as D (6 bases). V was cut by 0 bases and J by 3 bases, with 13 bases left in between. CDR1 and CDR2 from the germline V gene are SGHRS and YFSETQ. This CDR3 is built from 15 residues. CDR3 coding DNA: TGCGCCAGCAGCTTGGGTACTAGCTGGGGCTACGAGCAGTACTTC. This gives the protein CASSLGTSWGYEQYF.